This is a list of T cell receptor beta chains from one sample in a study of sequential checkpoint blockade in melanoma. The data were produced by immunoSEQ multiplex PCR, yet TCRdb's version contains in-frame clones alone and is incomplete. Of thousands of clones in the sample, 20% to 25% were seen once. Sequences were derived from tumor tissue (inferred from file names), sampled from a patient given nivolumab and ipilimumab in sequence. The receptors stem from a human donor with melanoma. Both conserved end residues are part of each CDR3. D genes are given only for firm matches. Size is omitted from some rows. Given values are once, few, many or a class for expanded clones.

>TRBJ1-3|TRBV6-8|medium-sized|-
TGTGCCAGCAGTTACGTTGGGGGGATCGGAAACACCATATATTTT
CASSYVGGIGNTIYF
>TRBJ1-3|TRBV18|-|-
TGTGCCAGCTCACCAGGGGCCGTCCGGCAAGGAAACACCATATATTTT
CASSPGAVRQGNTIYF
>TRBJ1-6|TRBV18|-|-
TGTGCCAGCTCACAAGGCGGGGATTCACCCCTCCACTTT
CASSQGGDSPLHF
>TRBJ2-7|TRBV11-3|many|-
TGTGCCAGCAGTTCTCTAGGAAGGGACACCTCCTACGAGCAGTACTTC
CASSSLGRDTSYEQYF
>TRBJ1-1|TRBV11-3|large|TRBD1
TGTGCCAGCAGCTACCAGACAGGGGAGATCACTGAAGCTTTCTTT
CASSYQTGEITEAFF
>TRBJ2-2|TRBV29-1|-|TRBD2
TGCAGCGTTACAACGGGACTAGCGGGGGTGAACACCGGGGAGCTGTTTTTT
CSVTTGLAGVNTGELFF
>TRBJ1-2|TRBV19|-|-
TGTGCCAGTAGTATTAGTCGGAATAACTATGGCTACACCTTC
CASSISRNNYGYTF
>TRBJ2-1|TRBV11-3|few|-
TGTGCCAGCAGCTCATGGGGTACTGTGGCTAACAATGAGCAGTTCTTC
CASSSWGTVANNEQFF
>TRBJ2-5|TRBV29-1|few|TRBD2
TGCAGCGTTGAAGAGGGGCGGGAGGTAAAGACCCAGTACTTC
CSVEEGREVKTQYF
>TRBJ2-5|TRBV6-8|few|-
TGTGCCAGCAGCCTCGGACAAGTACAAGAGACCCAGTACTTC
CASSLGQVQETQYF
>TRBJ2-5|TRBV11-3|-|TRBD2
TGTGCCAGCAGCCCCCGACTAGCGGGAGGGGCAGAGACCCAGTACTTC
CASSPRLAGGAETQYF
>TRBJ2-1|TRBV11-3|few|-
TGTGCCAGCAGCTTACGCAGTGGGAGAAGTTCCTACAATGAGCAGTTCTTC
CASSLRSGRSSYNEQFF
>TRBJ2-3|TRBV12-2|few|-
TGTGCAAGTCGTCTAATCCCGGAGGACAGGACGTGGGGTGGGTCCCACACAGATACGCAGTATTTT
CASRLIPEDRTWGGSHTDTQYF
>TRBJ1-2|TRBV6-8|few|-
TGTGCCAGCAGTTACGGAGCCAGGGATGGAGAGGGTAACTATGGCTACACCTTC
CASSYGARDGEGNYGYTF
>TRBJ2-1|TRBV12-5|-|-
TGTGCTAGTGGTCGCAACAATGAGCAGTTCTTC
CASGRNNEQFF
>TRBJ2-1|TRBV7-8|few|-
TGTGCCAGCAGCTTAGTAGGAGGGAATGAGCAGTTCTTC
CASSLVGGNEQFF
>TRBJ2-1|TRBV6-8|few|TRBD2
TGTGCCAGCAGCCCTGGGGTAGCGGGCTCCTACAATGAGCAGTTCTTC
CASSPGVAGSYNEQFF
>TRBJ2-1|TRBV25-1|-|-
TGTGCCAGCAGTGAAATGGGCGGGCATGAGCAGTTCTTC
CASSEMGGHEQFF
>TRBJ2-1|TRBV6-8|medium-sized|TRBD2
TGTGCCAGCAGTGACTGGGCTAGCGGGAATCTCAATGAGCAGTTCTTC
CASSDWASGNLNEQFF
>TRBJ2-7|TRBV6-8|-|TRBD2
TGTGCCAGCAGCGCTCGGCGGGGGGACTACGAGCAGTACTTC
CASSARRGDYEQYF
>TRBJ2-5|TRBV19|-|-
TGTGCCAGTGCCGTGGGCGCCCAAGAGACCCAGTACTTC
CASAVGAQETQYF
>TRBJ2-1|TRBV9|few|TRBD2
TGTGCCAGCAGCGCCGGACTAGCGGTGAGCTCCTACAATGAGCAGTTCTTC
CASSAGLAVSSYNEQFF
>TRBJ1-2|TRBV18|-|-
TGTGCCAGCTCACCTAGGCAGGATGGCGACTACACCTTC
CASSPRQDGDYTF
>TRBJ1-3|TRBV12-5|few|-
TGTGCCAGCAACAACCACAACAGGGTTACCATATATTTT
CASNNHNRVTIYF
>TRBJ1-5|TRBV9|few|-
TGTGCCAGCAGTGTGATCGGGGGGCCCCAGCATTTT
CASSVIGGPQHF
>TRBJ2-7|TRBV6-8|few|TRBD1
TGTGCCAGCAGGACGGACAGGGGTTACTCCTACGAGCAGTACTTC
CASRTDRGYSYEQYF